What follows are 8 T cell receptor beta chains derived from one specimen sequenced in a study of control samples from healthy donors and cancer patients. Assay: immunoSEQ multiplex PCR; the TCRdb copy retains only in-frame clones and omits some. The sample holds 100,000 to 150,000 clones, over 80% seen once. The sequenced sample consisted of blood. These TCRs come from a woman between 50 and 59 years old in good health.

The chain uses TRBV9 and TRBJ1-1; TRBD1 matches 7 bases. Germline V gene data show CDR1 as SGDLS and CDR2 as YYNGEE. The CDR3 has 16 amino acids. Losses at the gene ends were 3 bases for V and 0 bases for J; bases not matched to a gene: 8. For the CDR3, the DNA is TGTGCCAGCAGCGCAAGACAGGGACCAGTGAACACTGAAGCTTTCTTT. This gives the protein CASSARQGPVNTEAFF.

The chain is built from TRBV4-1 and TRBJ1-2; tentative D call: TRBD1 (6 bases). Germline values: CDR1 MGHRA, CDR2 YSYEKL. The V end lost 5 bases, the J end lost 5 bases, and 15 bases lay between the germline ends. This CDR3 region has 14 residues. CDR3 nucleotides: TGCGCCAGCAGCTCGGAAAGGGGGGAGTATGGCTACACCTTC. It codes for CASSSERGEYGYTF.

The chain combines TRBV5-6 with TRBJ2-1; D is unclear. Germline loops: CDR1 SGHDT, CDR2 YYEEEE. The V and J ends lost 2 bases and 4 bases respectively, with 19 bases between them. The CDR3 runs 17 residues. This chain's CDR3 is CASSLGLDERWYNEQFF. The CDR3 DNA is TGTGCCAGCAGCTTAGGGTTGGACGAACGCTGGTACAATGAGCAGTTCTTC. Full variable domain (rest looked up from reference TRBV5-6 and TRBJ2-1): DAGVTQSPTHLIKTRGQQVTLRCSPKSGHDTVSWYQQALGQGPQFIFQYYEEEERQRGNFPDRFSGHQFPNYSSELNVNALLLGDSALYLCASSLGLDERWYNEQFFGPGTRLTVL.

The chain couples TRBV7-9 to TRBJ1-2; 8 bases agree with TRBD1. Germline CDR1 SEHNR, CDR2 FQNEAQ (reference sequence). With 1 base clipped from V and 2 bases from J, the junction kept 9 bases outside the gene matches. There are 17 residues in the CDR3. The CDR3 bases are TGTGCCAGCAGCTTAGTTCTACGGACAGGGCCGAACTATGGCTACACCTTC. Its protein is CASSLVLRTGPNYGYTF.

The chain combines TRBV2 with TRBJ1-6; 7 nucleotides match TRBD1. Trimming at V came to 4 bases and at J to 7 bases, leaving 10 bases not matched to a gene. The CDR3 is 16 residues long. CDR1 SNHLY and CDR2 FYNNEI come from the germline V gene. CDR3 residues: CASSVGGGGVNSPLHF. CDR3 DNA: TGTGCCAGCAGTGTAGGAGGGGGCGGGGTGAATTCACCCCTCCACTTT.

The rearrangement joins TRBV7-6 to TRBJ1-5, with 7 nucleotides matching TRBD1. The V gene's germline CDR1 is SGHVS and CDR2 FNYEAQ. This CDR3 has 15 residues. With 1 base clipped from V and 7 bases from J, the junction kept 7 bases outside the gene matches. The CDR3 coding sequence is TGTGCCAGCAGCTTAGTACAGGGGAATGGGCAGCCCCAGCATTTT. Translation gives CASSLVQGNGQPQHF. The whole variable domain, remainder taken from reference TRBV7-6 and TRBJ1-5, is GAGVSQSPRYKVTKRGQDVALRCDPISGHVSLYWYRQALGQGPEFLTYFNYEAQQDKSGLPNDRFSAERPEGSISTLTIQRTEQRDSAMYRCASSLVQGNGQPQHFGDGTRLSIL.

This chain links TRBV6-6 with TRBJ2-2, with a weak D call TRBD1 (6 bases). Per the germline V gene, CDR1 is MNHNY and CDR2 is SVGAGI (reference sequence). Trimming stripped 5 bases from V and 6 bases from J, with 22 bases between. The CDR3 spans 17 residues. The CDR3: CASSPNNRVYGAGELFF. The CDR3, as DNA: TGTGCCAGCAGTCCAAACAACAGGGTGTACGGGGCCGGGGAGCTGTTTTTT.

The gene calls are TRBV10-3 and TRBJ1-1; possible D gene TRBD1, 5 bases. V was shortened by 9 bases and J by 0 bases, with 11 bases between the two germline ends. Germline loops: CDR1 ENHRY, CDR2 SYGVKD. The CDR3 spans 13 residues. The CDR3 nucleotides are TGTGCCATGGCCGGGACCCTGAACACTGAAGCTTTCTTT. Amino acids: CAMAGTLNTEAFF.